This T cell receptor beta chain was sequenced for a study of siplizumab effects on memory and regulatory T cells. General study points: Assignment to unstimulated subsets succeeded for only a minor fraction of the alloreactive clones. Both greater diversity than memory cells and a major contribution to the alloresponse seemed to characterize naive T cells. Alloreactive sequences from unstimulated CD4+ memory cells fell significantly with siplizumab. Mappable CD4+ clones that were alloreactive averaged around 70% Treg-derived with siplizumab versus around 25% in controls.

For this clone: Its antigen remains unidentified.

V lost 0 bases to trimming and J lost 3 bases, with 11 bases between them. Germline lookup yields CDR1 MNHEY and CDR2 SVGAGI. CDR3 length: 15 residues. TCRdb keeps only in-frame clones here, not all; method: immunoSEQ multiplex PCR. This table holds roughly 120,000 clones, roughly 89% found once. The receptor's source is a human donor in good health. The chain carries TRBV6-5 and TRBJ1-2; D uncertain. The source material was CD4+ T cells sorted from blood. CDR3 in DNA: TGTGCCAGCAGTTACTCGAGCCCAAGGGACTATGGCTACACCTTC. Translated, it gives CASSYSSPRDYGYTF.